This TCR beta chain derives from a study of blood T cell repertoires in COVID-19. Germline assignment: CDR1 GTSNPN and CDR2 SVGIG (reference sequence). This CDR3 has 13 residues. Trimming pared 0 bases from V and 10 bases from J, leaving 13 bases between. As originally analysed: Cell counts per sample came from amplifying reference gene primers. Measured with immunoSEQ multiplex PCR; TCRdb has only the in-frame clones, and not every one. The V and J calls and clone size were taken over from that table, and D and trimming were inferred from the DNA. The sample shows hundreds of thousands of clones, roughly 85% of them seen only once.

This receptor was obtained from a woman aged 25-40 years who had been exposed to COVID-19. Sequenced material: PBMCs or T cells enriched from blood (not recorded which). The chain uses TRBV30 and TRBJ2-1, with a weak D call TRBD2 (6 bases). CDR3 DNA sequence: TGTGCCTGGAGTGTACGTGCGGGGCAAGAGCAGTTCTTC. The encoded protein is CAWSVRAGQEQFF.